A selection of T cell receptor beta chains follows, all from one sample in a study of type 1 regulatory T cells. These receptors have no identified antigens. TCRdb reprocessed the reads via MiXCR and lists one record per CDR3 protein. The sample has approximately 6,000 distinct CDR3 sequences; around 35% are singletons. Sequencing was done on a sample of cultured type 1 regulatory T (Tr1) cells, either the whole culture or a sorted fraction (not recorded which). Receptors were obtained from a human donor in good health. Both conserved end residues are part of each CDR3. The D gene is left open where the match is weak. Part of the rows lack a size; the others show once, few, many or a class for expanded clones.

TGTGCCAGCAGCCCCCAGGGGACCTATGGCTACACCTTC	CASSPQGTYGYTF	.	few	TRBJ1-2	TRBV9
TGTGCCAGCAGCGAGCAGGGAGAGGGCGAGCAGTACTTC	CASSEQGEGEQYF	.	.	TRBJ2-7	TRBV9
TGTGCCAGCTCACCTTTTTTTGATACCCCAGATACGCAGTATTTT	CASSPFFDTPDTQYF	.	few	TRBJ2-3	TRBV18
TGCGCCAGCAGCCAAGAGGCCCTAAACTCTGGGGCCAACGTCCTGACTTTC	CASSQEALNSGANVLTF	.	few	TRBJ2-6	TRBV4-3
TGTGCCAGCAGCCAAGGATCGGCCGCGAACACCGGGGGGCTGTTTTTT	CASSQGSAANTGGLFF	.	.	TRBJ2-2	TRBV4-2
TGTGCCACCAGTGATCCAGGACAGGGTCCTCTCACCGGGGAGCTGTTTTTT	CATSDPGQGPLTGELFF	TRBD1	.	TRBJ2-2	TRBV24-1
TGTGCCAGCAGTTTAATAGGTTCCGAGCAGTACTTC	CASSLIGSEQYF	.	few	TRBJ2-7	TRBV27
TGTGCCAGTAGTAGACAGGGCTATCAGCCCCAGCATTTT	CASSRQGYQPQHF	TRBD1	few	TRBJ1-5	TRBV19
TGTGCCACCAGCGCCCTGCGGGAGACCCAGTACTTC	CATSALRETQYF	.	once	TRBJ2-5	TRBV15
TGTGCCACCAGCAGGGAAAGACAGCCGAACACTGAAGCTTTCTTT	CATSRERQPNTEAFF	.	.	TRBJ1-1	TRBV15
TGTGCCAGCTCACCCTCAGCGGCCTACGAGCAGTACTTC	CASSPSAAYEQYF	.	few	TRBJ2-7	TRBV18
TGTGCCAGCAGTCTCTCCCGACAGACTAATGAAAAACTGTTTTTT	CASSLSRQTNEKLFF	.	.	TRBJ1-4	TRBV2
.	CSVPGVGNPGSCFF	.	.	TRBJ2-2	TRBV29-1